The clone carrying this T cell receptor (beta chain) was observed once. The antigen remains undetermined. Germline V gene sequence: CDR1 LNHDA, CDR2 SQIVND (reference sequence). The CDR3 runs to 12 residues. Trimming took off 4 bases at V and 4 bases at J, with 5 bases between the two ends. The data derive from a study of shared clonotypes between healthy human individuals. The assay was immunoSEQ multiplex PCR, and TCRdb's table has in-frame clones only and misses some. This table has about a million clones, roughly 80% appearing once. Whole-study findings and limits: Though the depth was large, rarefaction showed that sorted-subset sequencing was incomplete. About 5% of naive CD4 clonotypes were common to several donors. Non-shared clonotypes showed lower generation probabilities than clonotypes common to all four donors.

This chain joins TRBV19 and TRBJ1-5, with D unresolved. Source material: memory CD4+ T cells from PBMCs. The subset denotes: CD45RA-negative fraction. This receptor was taken from a man between 18 and 35 years old in good health. Some clones in this sample may be carry-over from other donors' samples. The CDR3, as DNA: TGTGCCAGTAGTACTCTAAATCAGCCCCAGCATTTT. The encoded protein is CASSTLNQPQHF.